One sample yielded the 11 T cell receptor beta chains listed below, sequenced in a study of T cells after yellow fever vaccination. TCRdb processed the 5' RACE reads anew with MiXCR; each CDR3 protein has one entry. The sample holds 450,000 to 650,000 distinct CDR3 sequences, around a fifth seen once. This material consisted of PBMCs, taken 21 days after the first yellow fever vaccination. Receptor source: a man aged 18 to 30 who received the YFV17D yellow fever vaccine.

A few counts support this clonotype. This chain connects TRBV24-1 to TRBJ2-5, with D possibly TRBD1 on 6 matching bases. CDR1 is KGHDR and CDR2 is SFDVKD in the germline V gene. CDR3 size: 15 residues. Trimming cost V 4 bases and J 4 bases, with 15 bases left between them. DNA for the CDR3: TGTGCCACCAGTGACCCCACAGGGCCAGGAGAGACCCAGTACTTC. It is translated as CATSDPTGPGETQYF.

This chain connects TRBV5-6 to TRBJ1-3, with 10 bases aligning to TRBD1. The trim removed 6 bases at V and 4 bases at J, leaving 7 bases unmatched. CDR1 is SGHDT, CDR2 YYEEEE, per germline. The CDR3 length is 15 residues. CDR3 residues: CASTRDRGFGNTIYF. The CDR3 DNA is TGTGCCAGCACACGGGACAGGGGATTCGGAAACACCATATATTTT.

This clonotype was detected only a few times. The chain is built from TRBV11-2 and TRBJ2-3, with 10 bases fitting TRBD2. The CDR3 totals 17 residues. Trimming at V came to 1 base and at J to 5 bases, leaving 9 bases not matched to a gene. Germline CDR1 and CDR2: SGHAT and FQNNGV. In DNA form, the CDR3 reads TGTGCCAGCAGCTTAGGTCCTAGCGGGGGTTTAGAAGATACGCAGTATTTT. Its protein is CASSLGPSGGLEDTQYF.

The chain couples TRBV11-1 to TRBJ2-2; 10 nucleotides line up with TRBD2. Trimming removed 4 bases from V and 4 bases from J; junction bases left unmatched: 9. The length of the CDR3 is 17 residues. CDR1 and CDR2 from the germline V gene are SGHAT and FQDESV (reference sequence). The CDR3 bases are TGTGCCAGCAGCTACCGAAGCGGGGGGGCCGTCACCGGGGAGCTGTTTTTT. Protein product: CASSYRSGGAVTGELFF.

V and J are TRBV3-1 and TRBJ2-2, with 7 positions matching TRBD2. There are 16 residues in the CDR3. V was clipped by 0 bases and J by 8 bases; unmatched bases: 9. Germline-derived CDR1 and CDR2 are LGHDT and YNNKEL (reference sequence). The CDR3 sequence is CASSQDRPGTTGELFF. Here the CDR3 DNA reads TGTGCCAGCAGCCAAGATCGTCCAGGGACTACGGGGGAGCTGTTTTTT.

The chain has TRBV20-1 and TRBJ1-2; D uncertain. The germline gives CDR1 DFQATT, CDR2 SNEGSKA (reference sequence). Trimming took off 0 bases at V and 8 bases at J, with 16 bases between the two ends. This CDR3 spans 14 amino acids. In nucleotides, the CDR3 is TGCAGTGCTAGAGATCTAGGAAACCCTGTGGGCTACACCTTC. Translated, it gives CSARDLGNPVGYTF.

This clonotype was observed at least ten times. The chain links TRBV5-1 to TRBJ1-1; 7 nucleotides align to TRBD1. V lost 4 bases to trimming and J lost 1 base; unmatched junction nucleotides: 7. This CDR3 has 15 amino acids. CDR1 and CDR2 (germline): SGHRS, YFSETQ. The DNA for the CDR3 is TGCGCCAGCAGCAACTGGGACAGTGCGAACACTGAAGCTTTCTTT. It yields the protein CASSNWDSANTEAFF.

The chain uses TRBV4-1 and TRBJ2-5; 8 bases are a match to TRBD2. CDR1 and CDR2 from the germline V gene are MGHRA and YSYEKL. The V segment lost 4 bases and the J segment 5 bases; nucleotides outside the gene matches: 15. The CDR3 is made up of 17 amino acids. CDR3 in amino acids: CASSLIPPDGRAETQYF. The CDR3 bases are TGCGCCAGCAGCCTCATACCGCCGGACGGGAGGGCCGAGACCCAGTACTTC.

At least ten counts were recorded for this clonotype. The junction differs from germline at one of its ends, possibly a read error. V usage is TRBV6-5 and J usage is TRBJ1-2, with D uncertain. CDR3 length equals 12 residues. CDR1 is MNHEY and CDR2 is SVGAGI in the germline V gene. DNA for the CDR3: TGCGGTGTTGGGGAACCTAACTATGGCTACACCTTC. Encoded protein: CGVGEPNYGYTF.

This clonotype was observed many times. V usage is TRBV5-1 and J usage is TRBJ2-3, with 8 bases matching TRBD2. J lost 0 bases, V lost 0 bases, and 9 bases had no gene match. The CDR3 totals 18 residues. Per germline, CDR1 SGHRS and CDR2 YFSETQ. The CDR3 coding sequence is TGCGCCAGCAGCTTGGGGGTAGCGGGGAGCTCAAGCACAGATACGCAGTATTTT. Protein sequence: CASSLGVAGSSSTDTQYF.

The chain employs TRBV18 and TRBJ2-7; D may be TRBD2 (5 bases). V dropped 3 bases and J dropped 4 bases, with 16 bases sitting between them. In germline, CDR1 is KGHSH, CDR2 LQKENI. CDR3 length: 15 residues. Written as DNA, the CDR3 is TGTGCCAGCTCACCCCAGGACGGCGGAGGATACGAGCAGTACTTC. Translating gives CASSPQDGGGYEQYF.